The 25 T cell receptor beta chains in this list originate from one sample, sequenced in a study of T cell responses to AZD1222 COVID-19 vaccine. The assay was immunoSEQ multiplex PCR, and TCRdb's table has in-frame clones only and misses some. This table holds 100,000 to 150,000 clones, roughly 88% found once. The source material was peripheral blood, sampled 28 days after the second AZD1222 dose. The receptors originated from an adult who received the AZD1222 COVID-19 vaccine.

The chain joins TRBV6-2 or TRBV6-3 to TRBJ1-5; TRBD1 agrees at 11 bases. The V segment lost 2 bases and the J segment 4 bases; nucleotides outside the gene matches: 10. Germline assignment: CDR1 MNHEY and CDR2 SVGEGT. This CDR3 comprises 18 residues. CDR3 protein: CASSYQTRTGGNNQPQHF. The DNA for the CDR3 is TGTGCCAGCAGTTACCAAACTCGGACAGGGGGCAATAATCAGCCCCAGCATTTT.

This chain uses TRBV5-6 with TRBJ2-1; D remains ambiguous. The germline V gene encodes CDR1 SGHDT and CDR2 YYEEEE. The CDR3 sequence is 12 residues long. The V gene lost 0 bases and the J gene lost 12 bases, with 10 bases spanning the gap. The CDR3 region is CASSLGARRQFF. Here the CDR3 DNA reads TGTGCCAGCAGCTTGGGGGCGCGGCGGCAGTTCTTC. Variable domain in full (rest from reference TRBV5-6 and TRBJ2-1): DAGVTQSPTHLIKTRGQQVTLRCSPKSGHDTVSWYQQALGQGPQFIFQYYEEEERQRGNFPDRFSGHQFPNYSSELNVNALLLGDSALYLCASSLGARRQFFGPGTRLTVL.

This chain uses TRBV19 with TRBJ1-5; a weak D match, TRBD1 (6 bases). The CDR3 has 13 residues. V lost 5 bases and J 7 bases, leaving 12 bases between the germline ends. The germline V gene has CDR1 LNHDA and CDR2 SQIVND (reference sequence). CDR3 in DNA: TGTGCCAGTAGTTTGGGACAACACCAGCCCCAGCATTTT. As protein: CASSLGQHQPQHF.

This clone was counted a single time. The chain has TRBV18 and TRBJ1-1; 9 bases are shared with TRBD1. Germline values: CDR1 KGHSH, CDR2 LQKENI. The CDR3 length is 15 residues. V shed 5 bases and J 4 bases; nucleotides not matched to a gene: 8. This chain's CDR3 is CASSADRGAGTEAFF. CDR3 nucleotide sequence: TGTGCCAGCTCAGCGGACAGGGGAGCGGGCACTGAAGCTTTCTTT.

V and J are TRBV28 and TRBJ2-7; TRBD2 agrees at 14 bases. J was trimmed by 0 bases and V by 2 bases; bases with no gene match: 3. CDR1 MDHEN and CDR2 SYDVKM come from the germline V gene. The CDR3 is 17 residues long. The CDR3 protein is CASSLGTSGGLSYEQYF. The CDR3, as DNA: TGTGCCAGCAGTTTAGGGACTAGCGGGGGCCTCTCCTACGAGCAGTACTTC.

The CDR3 loop is CASSDQGYNSPLHF. The CDR3 DNA is TGTGCCAGCAGTGACCAGGGCTATAATTCACCCCTCCACTTT. This rearrangement joins TRBV2 to TRBJ1-6; tentative D call: TRBD1 (5 bases). The CDR3 has 14 residues. Looked up from germline, CDR1 is SNHLY and CDR2 is FYNNEI. Deletions cut 3 bases from V and 3 bases from J, with 6 bases between.

The J gene is TRBJ1-5, the V gene TRBV18, with a tentative D call TRBD1 (5 bases). Germline V gives CDR1 KGHSH, CDR2 LQKENI. V lost 2 bases, J lost 7 bases, and 18 bases lay in between. The CDR3 spans 16 residues. CDR3 protein: CASSPKGESGWQPQHF. The CDR3 region has the DNA TGTGCCAGCTCACCAAAAGGGGAGAGTGGCTGGCAGCCCCAGCATTTT.

The chain carries TRBV5-1 and TRBJ1-2; TRBD1 is a possible D gene (6 bases). Between the trimmed V and J ends, which lost 3 bases and 5 bases, there was a span of 8 bases. The CDR3 spans 12 residues. CDR1 is SGHRS and CDR2 is YFSETQ in the germline V gene. The CDR3 reads CASSWDIYGYTF. CDR3 in DNA: TGCGCCAGCAGCTGGGACATTTATGGCTACACCTTC.

This chain connects TRBV5-1 to TRBJ1-6; D ambiguous. The CDR3 runs 15 residues. With 0 bases removed from V and 10 bases from J, the gap between germline ends came to 14 bases. Germline V gene lookup returns CDR1 SGHRS and CDR2 YFSETQ. The chain's CDR3 is CASSLDFLKASPLHF. CDR3 nucleotide sequence: TGCGCCAGCAGCTTGGATTTCTTAAAAGCCTCACCCCTCCACTTT. The whole variable domain, filled in from reference TRBV5-1 and TRBJ1-6, reads KAGVTQTPRYLIKTRGQQVTLSCSPISGHRSVSWYQQTPGQGLQFLFEYFSETQRNKGNFPGRFSGRQFSNSRSEMNVSTLELGDSALYLCASSLDFLKASPLHFGNGTRLTVT.

The gene calls are TRBV18 and TRBJ1-5, with no clear D. The V and J ends lost 0 bases and 5 bases respectively, with 11 bases between them. The CDR3 consists of 15 residues. Germline CDR1 is KGHSH and CDR2 is LQKENI. CDR3: CASSPPGISDQPQHF. The CDR3 DNA reads as TGTGCCAGCTCACCACCGGGGATCAGTGATCAGCCCCAGCATTTT. The full variable domain, completed using reference TRBV18 and TRBJ1-5, is NAGVMQNPRHLVRRRGQEARLRCSPMKGHSHVYWYRQLPEEGLKFMVYLQKENIIDESGMPKERFSAEFPKEGPSILRIQQVVRGDSAAYFCASSPPGISDQPQHFGDGTRLSIL.

In nucleotides, the CDR3 is TGTGCCAGCAGTCCTCCCGGGGCATATGGCTACACCTTC. Amino acids: CASSPPGAYGYTF. The chain recombines TRBV12-3 or TRBV12-4 with TRBJ1-2, with a possible D match to TRBD1 (5 bases). This CDR3 contains 13 residues. The V end lost 5 bases, the J end lost 5 bases, and 12 bases lay between the germline ends.

V and J are TRBV2 and TRBJ2-7, with 11 bases aligning to TRBD2. Germline V gene lookup returns CDR1 SNHLY and CDR2 FYNNEI. This CDR3 spans 17 amino acids. The J segment lost 0 bases and the V segment lost 4 bases, leaving 8 bases of the junction unmatched. CDR3: CASSAGTSGPSSYEQYF. The CDR3 region has the DNA TGTGCCAGCAGTGCCGGGACTAGCGGCCCAAGCTCCTACGAGCAGTACTTC.

CDR3 nucleotides: TGTGCCAGCAAGGACGGTAATGAAAAACTGTTTTTT. Protein product: CASKDGNEKLFF. The chain carries TRBV6-5 and TRBJ1-4; no reliable D call. This CDR3 contains 12 residues. With 7 bases removed from V and 4 bases from J, the gap between germline ends came to 7 bases. Germline assignment: CDR1 MNHEY and CDR2 SVGAGI.

The chain joins TRBV4-1 to TRBJ1-1; D is undetermined. CDR1 and CDR2 (germline): MGHRA, YSYEKL. CDR3 length: 17 residues. V gave up 0 bases and J gave up 0 bases, with 14 bases separating them. CDR3 coding DNA: TGCGCCAGCAGCCAAGATGATCGGCCGGAGATGAACACTGAAGCTTTCTTT. This encodes CASSQDDRPEMNTEAFF.

This clone was seen just once. The rearrangement uses TRBV7-9 and TRBJ1-4, with 9 bases matching TRBD1. The V gene's germline CDR1 is SEHNR and CDR2 FQNEAQ (reference sequence). The V segment lost 5 bases and the J segment 5 bases; nucleotides outside the gene matches: 12. This CDR3 has 17 amino acids. The DNA for the CDR3 is TGTGCCAGCAGCAAGGGACAGGGAAGAGGAGCAAATGAAAAACTGTTTTTT. Residues: CASSKGQGRGANEKLFF.

The genes are TRBV27 and TRBJ2-2; tentative D call: TRBD1 (6 bases). The CDR3 runs to 16 residues. Germline V CDR1 and CDR2: MNHEY, SMNVEV (reference sequence). Trimming took 9 bases from V and 7 from J, leaving 24 bases between them. The CDR3 region has the DNA TGTGCCAGATGGCCCTCAAAGGACCAGGGGAACGGGGAGCTGTTTTTT. Translating gives CARWPSKDQGNGELFF.

In DNA form, the CDR3 reads TGTGCCAGCAGGACCGGGACAGAGAACACCGGGGAGCTGTTTTTT. Translation: CASRTGTENTGELFF. The chain links TRBV2 to TRBJ2-2; 7 bases align to TRBD1. Germline V gene sequence: CDR1 SNHLY, CDR2 FYNNEI. This CDR3 region has 15 residues. V gave up 6 bases and J gave up 1 base; unmatched junction bases: 5.

The chain couples TRBV5-1 to TRBJ1-4, with a weak D call TRBD1 (5 bases). The CDR3 runs 14 residues. Germline CDR1 and CDR2: SGHRS and YFSETQ. Trimming removed 7 bases from V and 3 bases from J, with 13 bases in between. For the CDR3, the DNA is TGCGCCAGCCGAACGGGGGGAGCTAATGAAAAACTGTTTTTT. It encodes CASRTGGANEKLFF.

This clone was observed a handful of times. The V call is TRBV6-5, the J call TRBJ1-2, with D unclear. This CDR3 is 15 amino acids long. V was trimmed by 5 bases and J by 1 base, leaving 14 bases between them. CDR1 is MNHEY and CDR2 is SVGAGI in the germline V gene. The CDR3 sequence is CASSPRASLNYGYTF. CDR3 sequence (DNA): TGTGCCAGCAGTCCCCGGGCCTCACTTAACTATGGCTACACCTTC.

V is TRBV7-8 and J is TRBJ2-3, with 12 bases that match TRBD2. V shed 2 bases and J 5 bases; nucleotides not matched to a gene: 11. The germline CDR1 and CDR2 sequences are SGHVS and FQNEAQ. The CDR3 sequence is 18 residues long. The CDR3 bases are TGTGCCAGCAGCTTAAACAGACTAGCGGGAGCCAGAAGAGATACGCAGTATTTT. This encodes CASSLNRLAGARRDTQYF.

The chain employs TRBV5-1 and TRBJ2-7; D not certain. Germline V gene sequence: CDR1 SGHRS, CDR2 YFSETQ. Deletions cut 0 bases from V and 3 bases from J, with 10 bases between. The CDR3 spans 14 residues. The chain's CDR3 is CASSLDSTLYEQYF. The CDR3 DNA reads as TGCGCCAGCAGCTTGGACAGTACACTCTACGAGCAGTACTTC.

This chain connects TRBV27 to TRBJ2-7; tentative D call: TRBD2 (5 bases). Germline-derived CDR1 and CDR2 are MNHEY and SMNVEV (reference sequence). V was shortened by 2 bases and J by 4 bases, with 18 bases between the two germline ends. The CDR3 covers 16 residues. The CDR3 sequence: CASSLGMGGPRYEQYF. The CDR3 region has the DNA TGTGCCAGCAGTTTAGGGATGGGCGGGCCACGTTACGAGCAGTACTTC.

This chain connects TRBV6-2 or TRBV6-3 to TRBJ1-2; no definite D call. The germline V gene encodes CDR1 MNHEY and CDR2 SVGEGT. The CDR3 totals 12 residues. The V gene lost 4 bases and the J gene lost 4 bases, with 7 bases spanning the gap. This chain's CDR3 is CASSFGIYGYTF. The CDR3 DNA reads TGTGCCAGCAGTTTCGGGATCTATGGCTACACCTTC.

CDR3 amino acids: CASSIDLNTGQKNPWGQPQHF. In DNA form, the CDR3 reads TGTGCCAGTAGTATAGACCTGAACACGGGACAGAAAAATCCTTGGGGTCAGCCCCAGCATTTT. The rearrangement joins TRBV19 to TRBJ1-5, with 7 bases that match TRBD1. The CDR3 has 21 amino acids. The V gene end was trimmed by 0 bases and the J gene end by 6 bases; junction bases not matched to a gene: 23. CDR1 is LNHDA, CDR2 SQIVND, per germline (reference sequence).

The rearrangement uses TRBV27 and TRBJ2-3; D might be TRBD1 (5 bases). The CDR3 length is 14 residues. V was trimmed by 3 bases and J by 14 bases, leaving 21 bases between them. Germline CDR1 reads MNHEY; CDR2 reads SMNVEV (reference sequence). The CDR3 bases are TGTGCCAGCAGTTTGGTCCAGGGTGGAGATACGTCGTATTTT. Translated, it gives CASSLVQGGDTSYF.